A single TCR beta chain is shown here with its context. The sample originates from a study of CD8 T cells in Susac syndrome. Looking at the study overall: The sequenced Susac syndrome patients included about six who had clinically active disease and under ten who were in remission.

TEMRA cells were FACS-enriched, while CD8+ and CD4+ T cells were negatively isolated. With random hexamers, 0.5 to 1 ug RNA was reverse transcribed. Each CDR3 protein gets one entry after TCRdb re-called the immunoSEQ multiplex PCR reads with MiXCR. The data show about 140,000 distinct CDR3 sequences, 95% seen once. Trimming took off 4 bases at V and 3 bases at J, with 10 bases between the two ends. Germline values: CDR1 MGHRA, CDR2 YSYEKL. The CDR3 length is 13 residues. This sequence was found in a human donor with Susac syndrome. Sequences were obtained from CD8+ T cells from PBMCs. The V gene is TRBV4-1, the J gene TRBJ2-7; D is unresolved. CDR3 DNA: TGCGCCAGCAGCCGGACCAAGGGCTACGAGCAGTACTTC. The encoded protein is CASSRTKGYEQYF.